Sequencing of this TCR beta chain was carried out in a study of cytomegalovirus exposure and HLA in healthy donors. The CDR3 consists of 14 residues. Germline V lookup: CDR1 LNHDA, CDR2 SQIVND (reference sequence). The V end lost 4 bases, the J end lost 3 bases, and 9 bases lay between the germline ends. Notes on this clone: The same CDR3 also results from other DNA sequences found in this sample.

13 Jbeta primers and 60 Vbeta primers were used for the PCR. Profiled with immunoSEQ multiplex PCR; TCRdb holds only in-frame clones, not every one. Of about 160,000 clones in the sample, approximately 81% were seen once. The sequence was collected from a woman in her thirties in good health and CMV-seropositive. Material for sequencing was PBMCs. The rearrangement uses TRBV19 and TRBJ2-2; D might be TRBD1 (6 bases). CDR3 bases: TGTGCCAGTAGTACCAGGGGTTACACCGGGGAGCTGTTTTTT. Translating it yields CASSTRGYTGELFF.